The entry that follows covers one T cell receptor (beta chain) sequence. Its antigen is unidentified. Reverse transcription used roughly 0.45 to 1 ug RNA and random hexamers. By means of immunoSEQ multiplex PCR, TCR beta CDR3 spanning 54 Vbeta and 13 Jbeta underwent amplification. TCRdb reprocessed the immunoSEQ multiplex PCR reads with MiXCR, giving one entry per CDR3 protein. The table includes around 170,000 distinct CDR3 sequences, 85% to 95% detected once. The data belong to a study of CD8 T cells in Susac syndrome. Study-wide results and caveats: Susac-specific public clones numbered approximately 15 in total CD8+ repertoires (and roughly five in CD8+ TEMRA repertoires).

TEMRA cells were enriched by FACS, while CD8+ and CD4+ T cells were obtained through a negative isolation that was performed magnetically. The receptor comes from a human donor with Susac syndrome. Sequences were obtained from CD8+ T cells from PBMCs.

CDR3 nucleotides: TGTGCCAGCAGCCCCAGCTCATTTACCTACAATGAGCAGTTCTTC. Amino acids: CASSPSSFTYNEQFF. The rearrangement uses TRBV12-3 or TRBV12-4 and TRBJ2-1, with D unresolved. V was cut by 6 bases and J by 2 bases, with 14 bases left in between. The CDR3 sequence is 15 residues long.